This TCR beta chain was profiled in a study of blood T cell repertoires in COVID-19. The wider study: Samples of COVID-19 (acute and convalescent) were obtained from the United States, Italy and Spain. The analysed material was cDNA or gDNA that came from T cells, B-cell-depleted T cells, or PBMCs.

The CDR3 has 13 residues. Germline CDR1 SGDLS, CDR2 YYNGEE. V lost 3 bases, J lost 6 bases, and 9 bases lay in between. In the authors' workflow: Amplification from reference gene primers served as the basis for estimated nucleated cell counts. TCRdb's copy holds only in-frame clones and misses some; the assay was immunoSEQ multiplex PCR. V, J and clone size are those of that table, while D and trimming were read from the DNA. The table includes around 220,000 clones, 65% to 90% detected once. This clone was seen a few times. This TCR came from a woman of 80 years or more with active or convalescent COVID-19. The sequencing input was peripheral blood. The chain recombines TRBV9 with TRBJ2-2; possibly TRBD2 for D (6 bases). The CDR3 DNA is TGTGCCAGCAGCGCGACGGGGGCCGGGGAGCTGTTTTTT. As protein: CASSATGAGELFF.